The rows below give T cell receptor beta chains drawn from one sample of a study of OX40 agonist ivuxolimab in advanced cancers. Clones were sequenced by immunoSEQ multiplex PCR, and TCRdb holds only the in-frame ones, with some missing. The sample carries about 93,000 clones, 94% recorded once. This sample comprised CD4+ or CD8+ T cells sorted from blood, obtained in a trial of the OX40 agonist ivuxolimab. The receptors were sampled from an adult with an advanced solid tumor such as melanoma, head and neck, liver or kidney cancer. The conserved cysteine and the conserved F or W are not part of the CDR3 here. Fields, in order: V gene, CDR3 protein.

TRBV5-1,ASSLGSGAYEQY
TRBV19,ATRTASYEQY
TRBV6-5,ASGTGISYEQY
TRBV2,ASSVTRTGVVNYEQY
TRBV4-3,ASSQGRGGLIYEQY
TRBV7-3,ASSLGLSAVYNEQF
TRBV7-8,ASSLKGTGPNSPLH
TRBV6-5,ASSYGIGLAHNEQF
TRBV13,ASSLAGTARNTIY
TRBV6-5,ASSSGGEQY
TRBV7-9,ASSPHRGAGETQY
TRBV25-1,ASSEGGGLLGYT
TRBV9,ASSVFDGGYDEQF
TRBV6-1,ASSEHRDTQY
TRBV5-1,ASSWNQGDTEAF
TRBV5-1,ASSLGTGNNEQF
TRBV15,ATREEGTDTQY
TRBV27,ASSLWGETNTGELF
TRBV6-5,ASSYRGADTQY
TRBV28,ASSSVGTEAF
TRBV10-2,ASSDGAYEQY
TRBV30,AWGPGQGVPRQY
TRBV6-6,ASSYSEGLYGYT
TRBV12-2,ASRSGLAGQY
TRBV7-9,ASSFAGGYT
TRBV18,ASSPSGGVGDTQY
TRBV9,ASSVGRLAVTGELF
TRBV29-1,SVAAGGRTGELF
TRBV25-1,ASSGTGGRGSGNTIY
TRBV6-5,ASSFTFPPGYGYT
TRBV30,AWSVGGVNQPQH
TRBV5-6,ASELGHLYNEQF
TRBV19,ASSMRSGFSYEQY
TRBV5-8,ASKGRGSYEQY
TRBV4-2,ASSQGGRAGETQY
TRBV27,ASSLGGGQAGQPQH
TRBV9,ASAKGAPTDTQY
TRBV4-1,ASSQKSSHPTDTQY
TRBV9,ASSVSGTSGGRGETQY